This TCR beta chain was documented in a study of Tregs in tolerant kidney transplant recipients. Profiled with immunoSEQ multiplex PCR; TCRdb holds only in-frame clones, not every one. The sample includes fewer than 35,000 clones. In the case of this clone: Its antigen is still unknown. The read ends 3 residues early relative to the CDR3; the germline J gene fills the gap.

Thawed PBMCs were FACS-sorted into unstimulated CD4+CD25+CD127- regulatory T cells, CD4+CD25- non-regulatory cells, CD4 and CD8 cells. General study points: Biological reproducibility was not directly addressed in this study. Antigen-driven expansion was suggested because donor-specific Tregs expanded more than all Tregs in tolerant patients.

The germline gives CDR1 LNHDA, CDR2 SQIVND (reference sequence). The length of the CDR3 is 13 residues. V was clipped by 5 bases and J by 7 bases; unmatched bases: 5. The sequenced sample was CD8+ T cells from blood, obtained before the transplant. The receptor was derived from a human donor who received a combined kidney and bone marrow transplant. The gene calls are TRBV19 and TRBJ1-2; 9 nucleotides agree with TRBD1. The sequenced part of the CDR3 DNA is TGTGCCAGTAGTGAGGGACAGGGCTTTGGC. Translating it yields CASSEGQGFG. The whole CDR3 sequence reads CASSEGQGFGYTF. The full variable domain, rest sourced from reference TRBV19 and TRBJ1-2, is DGGITQSPKYLFRKEGQNVTLSCEQNLNHDAMYWYRQDPGQGLRLIYYSQIVNDFQKGDIAEGYSVSREKKESFPLTVTSAQKNPTAFYLCASSEGQGFGYTFGSGTRLTVV.